This T cell receptor beta chain was retrieved from a study of cytomegalovirus exposure and HLA in healthy donors. V lost 5 bases and J lost 2, with 10 bases in between. CDR1 and CDR2 (germline): LNHDA, SQIVND (reference sequence). CDR3 length: 14 residues. The PCR made use of 60 Vbeta and 13 Jbeta primers. Sequencing used immunoSEQ multiplex PCR; TCRdb keeps in-frame clones, though not all of them. The sample consists of approximately 91,000 clones, around 68% of them appearing once. This sequence was found in a female donor in good health and CMV-seronegative. The rearrangement uses TRBV19 and TRBJ1-5; D uncertain. The sample taken for sequencing was PBMCs. The CDR3 loop is CASSGRSGNQPQHF. The CDR3 coding sequence is TGTGCCAGTAGTGGCCGCAGTGGCAATCAGCCCCAGCATTTT.